This entry lists 14 T cell receptor beta chains sequenced from one sample in a study of metastatic and nonmetastatic thyroid tumors. TCRdb re-called the PCR reads through MiXCR. Among 5,500 to 8,000 clones listed, around 29% were seen once. All patients reached thyroid surgery having received no treatment beforehand. The material sequenced was tumor tissue. These receptors all stem from a female donor with papillary thyroid cancer or a benign thyroid nodule (not recorded which). Some clones in this sample may be carry-over from other donors' samples.

This clone was seen at least ten times. Other DNA sequences in this specimen translate into the identical CDR3. The V and J genes are TRBV28 and TRBJ2-5; D call uncertain. Trimming left V 2 bases short and J 2 bases short, with 9 bases between. Per the germline V gene, CDR1 is MDHEN and CDR2 is SYDVKM. This CDR3 contains 14 residues. The CDR3 sequence is CASSLDSGQETQYF. The CDR3, as DNA: TGTGCCAGCAGTTTAGATAGTGGACAAGAGACCCAGTACTTC.

This clone was detected only a few times. The chain joins TRBV28 to TRBJ2-1; the match to TRBD2 covers 11 bases. Looked up from germline, CDR1 is MDHEN and CDR2 is SYDVKM. Trimming took 3 bases from V and 6 from J; bases not matched to a gene: 10. The CDR3 runs to 17 residues. The chain's CDR3 is CASSFLVSLAGGNEQFF. The DNA of the CDR3 is TGTGCCAGCAGTTTTCTCGTATCGCTAGCGGGAGGCAATGAGCAGTTCTTC.

This chain links TRBV30 with TRBJ1-2, with a possible D match to TRBD1 (5 bases). V shed 1 base and J shed 6 bases, with 15 bases lying between them. CDR1 and CDR2 from the germline V gene are GTSNPN and SVGIG (reference sequence). This CDR3 is 14 amino acids long. Written as DNA, the CDR3 is TGTGCCTGGAGTGACTGGGCAGGGTTCGATGGCTACACCTTC. This sequence encodes CAWSDWAGFDGYTF.

This clone has at least ten counts. Its ends do not fully match the called genes, so a read error is possible. This CDR3 is also generated by other DNA sequences in the sample. The J gene is TRBJ1-1, the V gene TRBV13; possibly TRBD1 for D (6 bases). The CDR3 totals 15 residues. Looked up from germline, CDR1 is PRHDT and CDR2 is FYEKMQ (reference sequence). DNA of the CDR3: TGTGCCAGCAGCCCACGGACGGATCGGGACACTGAGGCTTTCTTT. Its translation is CASSPRTDRDTEAFF.

By its share, this clone is large. The chain combines TRBV9 with TRBJ2-7, with 7 positions matching TRBD1. Per the germline V gene, CDR1 is SGDLS and CDR2 is YYNGEE. The J segment lost 4 bases and the V segment lost 2 bases, leaving 9 bases of the junction unmatched. The CDR3 is 15 amino acids. This chain's CDR3 is CASSVAGTADYEQYF. In DNA form, the CDR3 reads TGTGCCAGCAGCGTCGCCGGGACAGCGGATTACGAGCAGTACTTC.

The V gene is TRBV11-2, the J gene TRBJ2-2; D gene ambiguous. Germline assignment: CDR1 SGHAT and CDR2 FQNNGV. This CDR3 contains 11 residues. V was clipped by 3 bases and J by 9 bases, with 5 bases between them. DNA for the CDR3: TGTGCCAGCAGCTTGGGATGGGAGCTGTTTTTT. Amino acids: CASSLGWELFF.

Judged by abundance, this clone is medium-sized. The chain is built from TRBV28 and TRBJ2-7; 8 positions agree with TRBD1. CDR3 length: 15 amino acids. From germline, CDR1 is MDHEN and CDR2 SYDVKM. V lost 2 bases to trimming and J lost 5 bases; unmatched junction nucleotides: 8. The CDR3, as DNA: TGTGCCAGCAGTTTACAGTTGGACAGGGTAGACGAGCAGTACTTC. Translating it yields CASSLQLDRVDEQYF.

The chain employs TRBV6-5 and TRBJ1-2, with D possibly TRBD1 on 5 matching bases. Germline lookup yields CDR1 MNHEY and CDR2 SVGAGI. CDR3 length: 13 amino acids. The V gene lost 4 bases and the J gene lost 8 bases, with 14 bases spanning the gap. In DNA, the CDR3 is TGTGCCAGCAGTTCCTCGGGGGGAAGGGGCTACACCTTC. Protein sequence: CASSSSGGRGYTF.

The CDR3 DNA sequence: TGTGCCAGTTACCGCCTAGCGGGAGGAAACACCGGGGAGCTGTTTTTT. It translates to CASYRLAGGNTGELFF. This chain links TRBV6-1 with TRBJ2-2; 11 bases align to TRBD2. Trimming took 9 bases from V and 2 from J; bases not matched to a gene: 8. This CDR3 region has 16 residues. Germline values: CDR1 MNHNS, CDR2 SASEGT.

The V call is TRBV20-1, the J call TRBJ2-7, with TRBD1 matching 9 bases. Germline assignment: CDR1 DFQATT and CDR2 SNEGSKA (reference sequence). The junction had 11 bases not matched to a gene; V was cut back by 6 bases and J by 2 bases. This CDR3 has 15 residues. The DNA of the CDR3 is TGCAGTGCCCTTTCCCGGACAGGGGCCACCTACGAGCAGTACTTC. Residues: CSALSRTGATYEQYF.

This clone is classed as medium-sized. This chain uses TRBV5-1 with TRBJ2-5; 10 bases fit TRBD2. Germline V gene lookup returns CDR1 SGHRS and CDR2 YFSETQ. This CDR3 region has 16 residues. Trimming cost V 2 bases and J 2 bases; bases outside gene matches: 6. This CDR3 is CASSLSGRGSQETQYF. In DNA, the CDR3 is TGCGCCAGCAGCTTAAGCGGGAGGGGTTCTCAAGAGACCCAGTACTTC.

The rearrangement joins TRBV6-1 to TRBJ2-7; weak D call: TRBD1 (5 bases). Trimming took off 6 bases at V and 3 bases at J, with 18 bases between the two ends. The germline gives CDR1 MNHNS, CDR2 SASEGT. The CDR3 length is 15 residues. The CDR3 reads CASRAPGFGIYEQYF. CDR3 bases: TGTGCCAGCAGGGCCCCAGGGTTCGGTATCTACGAGCAGTACTTC.

This clone is deemed medium-sized. The chain carries TRBV5-1 and TRBJ1-2, with TRBD1 identical over 8 bases. With V trimmed by 4 bases and J by 5 bases, 10 bases remained unmatched. Per germline, CDR1 SGHRS and CDR2 YFSETQ. This CDR3 region has 15 residues. DNA for the CDR3: TGCGCCAGCAGCCCCGGACAGGGTTTCGGTTATGGCTACACCTTC. This sequence encodes CASSPGQGFGYGYTF.

The genes are TRBV28 and TRBJ1-3; possibly TRBD1 for D (5 bases). Germline V gene data show CDR1 as MDHEN and CDR2 as SYDVKM. Trimming shortened V by 1 base and J by 7 bases, and 17 bases separated the two germline ends. There are 16 residues in the CDR3. In nucleotides, the CDR3 is TGTGCCAGCAGTTTATATGGAGGGGATTACGGGAACACCATATATTTT. Residues: CASSLYGGDYGNTIYF.